The rows below give T cell receptor beta chains drawn from one sample of a study of Ad26.COV2.S vaccination and SARS-CoV-2 variants. Generated by immunoSEQ multiplex PCR, the TCRdb table keeps only in-frame clones and is missing some. The sample contains 410,000 or so clones, more than 80% of which appear only once. Sequences were derived from peripheral blood, sampled in a trial of Ad26.COV2.S vaccine versus placebo. The receptors shown here come from a person between 18 and 65 years old who received the Ad26.COV2.S COVID-19 vaccine or a placebo. Each CDR3 is given with its conserved first and last residue. D genes are given only for firm matches. Some rows mark clone size as missing; the rest say once, few, many or name a class of expanded clone.

j_gene: TRBJ2-1
len: 12
abundance: -
d_gene: -
v_gene: TRBV6-2/TRBV6-3
CDR3aa: CASSKTGDEQFF
CDR3nt: TGTGCCAGCAGTAAAACCGGGGATGAGCAGTTCTTC

j_gene: TRBJ2-7
len: 14
abundance: -
d_gene: -
v_gene: TRBV27
CDR3aa: CASSFRDIPYEQYF
CDR3nt: TGTGCCAGCAGTTTCCGGGACATACCGTACGAGCAGTACTTC

j_gene: TRBJ1-4
len: 16
abundance: many
d_gene: -
v_gene: TRBV4-3
CDR3aa: CASSQDVGQANEKLFF
CDR3nt: TGCGCCAGCAGCCAAGATGTCGGACAAGCTAATGAAAAACTGTTTTTT

j_gene: TRBJ2-1
len: 16
abundance: -
d_gene: TRBD2
v_gene: TRBV29-1
CDR3aa: CSVGGIAGESHNEQFF
CDR3nt: TGCAGCGTGGGGGGAATAGCGGGAGAGAGCCACAATGAGCAGTTCTTC

j_gene: TRBJ1-3
len: 15
abundance: once
d_gene: -
v_gene: TRBV6-6
CDR3aa: CASSYDRRIGNTIYF
CDR3nt: TGTGCCAGCAGTTACGATCGGCGGATTGGAAACACCATATATTTT

j_gene: TRBJ2-5
len: 13
abundance: -
d_gene: -
v_gene: TRBV30
CDR3aa: CAWSPTNQETQYF
CDR3nt: TGTGCCTGGAGTCCCACAAACCAAGAGACCCAGTACTTC

j_gene: TRBJ1-4
len: 15
abundance: -
d_gene: TRBD1
v_gene: TRBV7-9
CDR3aa: CASSLRDRVNEKLFF
CDR3nt: TGTGCCAGCAGCTTAAGGGACAGGGTGAATGAAAAACTGTTTTTT

j_gene: TRBJ1-3
len: 15
abundance: -
d_gene: TRBD1
v_gene: TRBV28
CDR3aa: CASSAGDRNLKDIYF
CDR3nt: TGTGCCAGCAGTGCGGGGGACAGAAACCTTAAGGATATATATTTT

j_gene: TRBJ2-1
len: 19
abundance: once
d_gene: TRBD2
v_gene: TRBV9
CDR3aa: CASSVRLGLAGGGYNEQFF
CDR3nt: TGTGCCAGCAGCGTACGGTTGGGACTAGCGGGAGGGGGTTATAATGAGCAGTTCTTC

j_gene: TRBJ2-1
len: 12
abundance: -
d_gene: TRBD1
v_gene: TRBV12-3/TRBV12-4
CDR3aa: CASTQGVNEQFF
CDR3nt: TGTGCCAGCACCCAGGGGGTGAATGAGCAGTTCTTC

j_gene: TRBJ2-5
len: 13
abundance: -
d_gene: -
v_gene: TRBV6-6
CDR3aa: CASSSRQQETQYF
CDR3nt: TGTGCCAGCAGTTCCCGACAGCAAGAGACCCAGTACTTC

j_gene: TRBJ2-2
len: 16
abundance: -
d_gene: -
v_gene: TRBV15
CDR3aa: CATSSPGRRNTGELFF
CDR3nt: TGTGCCACCAGCAGTCCGGGACGGAGGAACACCGGGGAGCTGTTTTTT

j_gene: TRBJ2-7
len: 14
abundance: -
d_gene: -
v_gene: TRBV6-5
CDR3aa: CASSLAFPSYEQYF
CDR3nt: TGTGCCAGCAGCCTAGCCTTTCCTTCCTACGAGCAGTACTTC

j_gene: TRBJ1-1
len: 14
abundance: -
d_gene: TRBD1
v_gene: TRBV6-5
CDR3aa: CASNQGAGNTEAFF
CDR3nt: TGTGCCAGCAATCAGGGGGCAGGGAACACTGAAGCTTTCTTT

j_gene: TRBJ1-5
len: 14
abundance: -
d_gene: TRBD1
v_gene: TRBV30
CDR3aa: CAWSVQGQGQPQHF
CDR3nt: TGTGCCTGGAGTGTACAGGGGCAGGGTCAGCCCCAGCATTTT

j_gene: TRBJ1-1
len: 13
abundance: few
d_gene: -
v_gene: TRBV9
CDR3aa: CASSGQGRTEAFF
CDR3nt: TGTGCCAGCAGCGGTCAGGGGCGTACTGAAGCTTTCTTT

j_gene: TRBJ2-1
len: 15
abundance: -
d_gene: -
v_gene: TRBV6-5
CDR3aa: CASSYAIGSANEQFF
CDR3nt: TGTGCCAGCAGTTACGCGATCGGGAGTGCCAATGAGCAGTTCTTC

j_gene: TRBJ1-1
len: 15
abundance: -
d_gene: -
v_gene: TRBV7-8
CDR3aa: CASSLGAYTHTEAFF
CDR3nt: TGTGCCAGCAGCTTAGGCGCCTATACACACACTGAAGCTTTCTTT

j_gene: TRBJ1-1
len: 12
abundance: -
d_gene: -
v_gene: TRBV4-1
CDR3aa: CASSQEWGEAFF
CDR3nt: TGCGCCAGCAGCCAAGAGTGGGGTGAAGCTTTCTTT

j_gene: TRBJ1-2
len: 15
abundance: -
d_gene: TRBD1
v_gene: TRBV13
CDR3aa: CASSPPSDRVRGYTF
CDR3nt: TGTGCCAGCAGCCCGCCGTCCGACAGGGTTAGAGGCTACACCTTC

j_gene: TRBJ2-1
len: 19
abundance: -
d_gene: -
v_gene: TRBV21-1
CDR3aa: CASSKARVAGGGSYNEQFF
CDR3nt: TGTGCCAGCAGCAAGGCCAGAGTAGCGGGAGGGGGGTCCTACAATGAGCAGTTCTTC

j_gene: TRBJ2-1
len: 19
abundance: -
d_gene: TRBD2
v_gene: TRBV7-9
CDR3aa: CASSHPSWLAGVVSNEQFF
CDR3nt: TGTGCCAGCAGCCACCCGTCGTGGCTAGCGGGAGTTGTTTCGAATGAGCAGTTCTTC